Sequencing of this T cell receptor (beta chain) was carried out in a study of CD4 T cells in relation to SARS-CoV-2 and coronaviruses. Before the COVID-19 pandemic, during about 2010-2018, CD4+ T cells were taken from unexposed donors. CDR3 length equals 14 residues. Germline V gene data show CDR1 as SGDLS and CDR2 as YYNGEE. V was cut by 0 bases and J by 3 bases, with 10 bases left in between. Produced via immunoSEQ multiplex PCR; TCRdb's table is partial and in-frame only. The sample consists of about 64,000 clones, over 90% of them appearing once. The sequence derives from a human donor in good health. The specimen was naive CD4+ T cells from PBMCs. Stated subset: naive CD4+ T cells isolated by negative enrichment. V is TRBV9 and J is TRBJ2-7, with D possibly being TRBD1 (6 bases). CDR3 sequence (DNA): TGTGCCAGCAGCGTAGGGGGGCCCGTCTACGAGCAGTACTTC. Translated: CASSVGGPVYEQYF.